This entry is about one T cell receptor beta chain. Some clones are missing from TCRdb's copy, which holds only in-frame ones; the method was immunoSEQ multiplex PCR. The sample yields about 190,000 clones, roughly 80% seen once. This sample was included in a study of blood T cell repertoires in COVID-19. V lost 5 bases to trimming and J lost 2 bases; unmatched junction nucleotides: 5. The V gene's germline CDR1 is SGHRS and CDR2 YFSETQ. The CDR3 runs 14 residues. The specimen was peripheral blood. The sequence derives from a man aged 30-40 years with active or convalescent COVID-19. The chain couples TRBV5-1 to TRBJ2-7, with 9 positions matching TRBD1. The DNA for the CDR3 is TGCGCCAGCAGGAGGGACAGGGAGGCCTACGAGCAGTACTTC. This encodes CASRRDREAYEQYF.